The TCR beta chain under discussion was sequenced for a study of cytomegalovirus exposure and HLA in healthy donors. Germline CDR1 and CDR2: SGHRS and YFSETQ. The CDR3 spans 16 residues. The ends lost 3 bases at V and 5 bases at J; junction bases unmatched: 10. Details on this clone: Its cognate antigen is unknown.

Primers for the PCR totalled 60 Vbeta and 13 Jbeta. The protocol was immunoSEQ multiplex PCR, while the TCRdb copy is restricted to in-frame clones and leaves out a portion. The sample has approximately 89,000 clones; about 80% are singletons. Whole-study results and caveats: Sequencing artifact likely explains a cluster of highly shared sequence variants. In a later analysis, CMV-associated beta chains were mostly HLA-associated, it appeared. It was shown in a later analysis that HLA-associated TCR beta chains were more clonally expanded than other, equally common chains. Rare sequences made up most TCRs, while some public TCRs were found in many donors.

Sequencing input: PBMCs. The genes are TRBV5-1 and TRBJ2-3; 9 bases are a match to TRBD1. The receptor was isolated from a male donor in good health and CMV-seronegative. The CDR3 sequence is CASSSISGQGQDTQYF. The CDR3 nucleotides read TGCGCCAGCAGCTCAATTTCGGGACAGGGTCAAGATACGCAGTATTTT.